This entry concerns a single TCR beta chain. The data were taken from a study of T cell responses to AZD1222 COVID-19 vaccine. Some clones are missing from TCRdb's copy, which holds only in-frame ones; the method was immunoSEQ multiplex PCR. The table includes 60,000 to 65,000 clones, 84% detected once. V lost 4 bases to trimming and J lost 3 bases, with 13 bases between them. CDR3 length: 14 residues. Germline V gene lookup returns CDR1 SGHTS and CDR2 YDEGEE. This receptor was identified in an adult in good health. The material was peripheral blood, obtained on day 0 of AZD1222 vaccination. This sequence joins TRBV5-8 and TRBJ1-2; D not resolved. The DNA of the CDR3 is TGTGCCAGCAGCGGTGGGTTCTCTTACTATGGCTACACCTTC. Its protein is CASSGGFSYYGYTF.